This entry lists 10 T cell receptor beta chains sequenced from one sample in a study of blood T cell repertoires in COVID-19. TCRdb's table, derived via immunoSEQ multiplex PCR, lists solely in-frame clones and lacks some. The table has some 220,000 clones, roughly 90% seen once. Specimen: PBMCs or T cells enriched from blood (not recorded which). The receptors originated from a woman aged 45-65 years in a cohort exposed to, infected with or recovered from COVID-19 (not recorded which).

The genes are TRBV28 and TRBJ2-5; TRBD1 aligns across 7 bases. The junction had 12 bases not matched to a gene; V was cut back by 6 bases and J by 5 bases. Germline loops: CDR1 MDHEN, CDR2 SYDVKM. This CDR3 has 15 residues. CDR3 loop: CASRNIGGVLETQYF. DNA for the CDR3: TGTGCCAGCAGGAACATAGGGGGCGTTTTGGAGACCCAGTACTTC. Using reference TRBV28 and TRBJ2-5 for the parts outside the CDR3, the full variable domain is DVKVTQSSRYLVKRTGEKVFLECVQDMDHENMFWYRQDPGLGLRLIYFSYDVKMKEKGDIPEGYSVSREKKERFSLILESASTNQTSMYLCASRNIGGVLETQYFGPGTRLLVL.

CDR3 residues: CASNRLNTGELFF. CDR3 bases: TGTGCCAGCAACAGGCTGAACACCGGGGAGCTGTTTTTT. The chain is built from TRBV6-5 and TRBJ2-2, with D possibly being TRBD1 (5 bases). The V gene's germline CDR1 is MNHEY and CDR2 SVGAGI. The CDR3 extends over 13 amino acids. Trimming took off 7 bases at V and 1 base at J, with 7 bases between the two ends.

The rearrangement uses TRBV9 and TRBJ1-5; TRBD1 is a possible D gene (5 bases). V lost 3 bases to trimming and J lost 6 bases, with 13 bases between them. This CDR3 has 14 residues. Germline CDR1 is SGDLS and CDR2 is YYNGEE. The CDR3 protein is CASSANWGGQPQHF. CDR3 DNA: TGTGCCAGCAGCGCGAACTGGGGGGGTCAGCCCCAGCATTTT.

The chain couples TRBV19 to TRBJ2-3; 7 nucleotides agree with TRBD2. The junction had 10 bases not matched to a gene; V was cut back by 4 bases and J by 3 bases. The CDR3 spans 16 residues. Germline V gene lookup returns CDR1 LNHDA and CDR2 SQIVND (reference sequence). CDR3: CASSTIRGGGTDTQYF. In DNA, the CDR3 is TGTGCCAGTAGTACAATACGGGGCGGGGGTACAGATACGCAGTATTTT.

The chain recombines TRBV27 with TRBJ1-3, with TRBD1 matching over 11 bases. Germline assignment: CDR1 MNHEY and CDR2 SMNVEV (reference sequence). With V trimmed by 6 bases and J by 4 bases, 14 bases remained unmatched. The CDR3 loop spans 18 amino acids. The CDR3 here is CASRRTGGAEYTGNTIYF. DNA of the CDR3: TGTGCCAGCAGGCGGACAGGGGGCGCAGAGTACACCGGAAACACCATATATTTT.

The CDR3 protein is CASSRRSFGQGASVMGNYGYTF. CDR3 nucleotides: TGTGCCAGCTCGAGGCGATCCTTTGGACAGGGGGCTTCCGTTATGGGTAACTATGGCTACACCTTC. The rearrangement joins TRBV18 to TRBJ1-2, with 11 nucleotides matching TRBD1. The CDR3 loop spans 22 amino acids. J gave up 1 base and V 6 bases, and 25 bases lay outside the gene matches. CDR1 is KGHSH, CDR2 LQKENI, per germline.

The CDR3 bases are TGCGCCAGCAGCTTGGGGAGTGGCACTGAAGCTTTCTTT. Translated: CASSLGSGTEAFF. V is TRBV5-1 and J is TRBJ1-1; D is uncertain. V was clipped by 0 bases and J by 4 bases, with 7 bases between them. In germline, CDR1 is SGHRS, CDR2 YFSETQ. CDR3 length: 13 residues.

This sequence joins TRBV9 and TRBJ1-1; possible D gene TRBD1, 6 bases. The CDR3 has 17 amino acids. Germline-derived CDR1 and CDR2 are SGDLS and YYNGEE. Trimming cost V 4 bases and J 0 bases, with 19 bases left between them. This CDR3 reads CASSPGTVGAVNTEAFF. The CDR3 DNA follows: TGTGCCAGCAGCCCCGGAACAGTGGGGGCCGTGAACACTGAAGCTTTCTTT.

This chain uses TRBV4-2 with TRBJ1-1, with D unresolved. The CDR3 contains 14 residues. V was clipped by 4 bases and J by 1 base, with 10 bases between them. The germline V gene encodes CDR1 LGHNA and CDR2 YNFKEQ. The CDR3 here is CASSRPDKNTEAFF. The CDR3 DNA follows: TGTGCCAGCAGCCGCCCCGACAAGAACACTGAAGCTTTCTTT.

CDR3 amino acids: CASSRGDSGPLHF. The CDR3 nucleotides are TGCGCCAGCAGTAGAGGGGACAGTGGACCCCTCCACTTT. The chain has TRBV5-1 and TRBJ1-6; 7 bases agree with TRBD1. The CDR3 spans 13 residues. Germline CDR1 and CDR2: SGHRS and YFSETQ. The junction had 8 bases not matched to a gene; V was cut back by 5 bases and J by 12 bases. The variable domain in full, completed from reference TRBV5-1 and TRBJ1-6, reads KAGVTQTPRYLIKTRGQQVTLSCSPISGHRSVSWYQQTPGQGLQFLFEYFSETQRNKGNFPGRFSGRQFSNSRSEMNVSTLELGDSALYLCASSRGDSGPLHFGNGTRLTVT.